The 28 T cell receptor beta chains presented below share a single source sample, sequenced in a study of blood T cells in healthy people across ages. Primers used in a second PCR of roughly 6 to 11 cycles were a sample-barcoded 5' primer and a J-beta primer mix. TCRdb reprocessed the 5' RACE reads with MiXCR, giving one entry per CDR3 protein. The table includes approximately 730,000 distinct CDR3 sequences, 53% detected once. Sequenced material: blood. The receptor set was obtained from an elderly man in good health.

The rearrangement joins TRBV28 to TRBJ2-5, with D perhaps matching TRBD1 (6 bases). V lost 5 bases and J lost 1, with 14 bases in between. The CDR3 consists of 15 residues. CDR1 MDHEN and CDR2 SYDVKM come from the germline V gene. The CDR3 DNA reads as TGTGCCAGCAGTCCTGCTAGGGGGACCCAAGAGACCCAGTACTTC. It specifies CASSPARGTQETQYF.

The rearrangement joins TRBV6-2 or TRBV6-3 to TRBJ2-3; D is ambiguous. Germline V gene data show CDR1 as MNHEY and CDR2 as SVGEGT. The CDR3 covers 12 residues. Between the trimmed V and J ends, which lost 8 bases and 14 bases, there was a span of 20 bases. CDR3 DNA sequence: TGTGCCAGCTCCTTCGAAGGCAGAGACGCGTATTTT. As protein: CASSFEGRDAYF.

V is TRBV24-1 and J is TRBJ2-2; the match to TRBD1 covers 7 bases. The germline V gene encodes CDR1 KGHDR and CDR2 SFDVKD. Losses at the gene ends were 3 bases for V and 5 bases for J; bases not matched to a gene: 8. This CDR3 is 16 amino acids long. CDR3 DNA sequence: TGTGCCACCAGTGATAACAGGGGAGAAATAACCGGGGAGCTGTTTTTT. It yields the protein CATSDNRGEITGELFF.

This chain uses TRBV7-9 with TRBJ2-7; D is uncertain. This CDR3 has 15 residues. Germline V gives CDR1 SEHNR, CDR2 FQNEAQ (reference sequence). V lost 2 bases, J lost 0 bases, and 11 bases lay in between. CDR3 in DNA: TGTGCCAGCAGCTTACCCCAAGCTAACTCCTACGAGCAGTACTTC. Residues: CASSLPQANSYEQYF.

This clonotype was found once. The V gene is TRBV6-5, the J gene TRBJ2-2, with TRBD1 as a possible D gene (6 bases). The V end was cut by 5 bases, the J end by 9 bases, with 10 bases between. Germline assignment: CDR1 MNHEY and CDR2 SVGAGI. The CDR3 totals 12 residues. The CDR3 DNA follows: TGTGCCAGCAGTCTACAGGGTAGGGAGCTGTTTTTT. Its protein product is CASSLQGRELFF.

This clonotype was found a few times. The chain joins TRBV20-1 to TRBJ1-1, with D possibly matching TRBD1 (5 bases). The V and J ends lost 6 bases and 3 bases respectively, with 20 bases between them. There are 15 residues in the CDR3. The germline V gene encodes CDR1 DFQATT and CDR2 SNEGSKA (reference sequence). DNA of the CDR3: TGCAGTGCGGACGGGGGACCCTCGGGCGACACTGAAGCTTTCTTT. It is translated as CSADGGPSGDTEAFF.

The V call is TRBV28, the J call TRBJ1-4; 12 bases are a match to TRBD1. Germline lookup yields CDR1 MDHEN and CDR2 SYDVKM. The V and J ends lost 7 bases and 0 bases, in that order; junction bases with no gene match: 3. The CDR3 is made up of 16 amino acids. CDR3 sequence reads: CASTGTGGPTNEKLFF. DNA of the CDR3: TGTGCCAGCACCGGGACAGGGGGCCCAACTAATGAAAAACTGTTTTTT.

Only a few counts were recorded for this clonotype. This chain connects TRBV20-1 to TRBJ2-7; 7 nucleotides align to TRBD2. The V gene's germline CDR1 is DFQATT and CDR2 SNEGSKA (reference sequence). V lost 5 bases to trimming and J lost 0 bases; unmatched junction nucleotides: 10. CDR3 length: 15 residues. The CDR3 DNA sequence: TGCAGTGCTGGGGGTACTAGCGCGAGCTCCTACGAGCAGTACTTC. Translated, it gives CSAGGTSASSYEQYF.

In its sample, this clonotype was seen a few times. The chain is built from TRBV27 and TRBJ2-5; tentatively, D is TRBD2 (6 bases). This CDR3 contains 14 residues. V was clipped by 1 base and J by 2 bases, with 8 bases between them. The V gene's germline CDR1 is MNHEY and CDR2 SMNVEV (reference sequence). CDR3 sequence reads: CASSLWGEQETQYF. The CDR3 bases are TGTGCCAGCAGTTTATGGGGGGAGCAAGAGACCCAGTACTTC.

As concerns this clonotype: One junction end disagrees with the germline gene, perhaps due to a read error. The J gene is TRBJ1-2, the V gene TRBV10-3, with D unclear. CDR3 length: 13 residues. The germline V gene has CDR1 ENHRY and CDR2 SYGVKD. The CDR3 loop is CATRLGSNYGHTF. CDR3 DNA sequence: TGTGCCACCAGACTGGGGTCTAACTATGGCCACACCTTC.

This clonotype was observed a handful of times. V gene TRBV12-3 or TRBV12-4 combines with J gene TRBJ2-1, with 8 bases that match TRBD2. The CDR3 runs 15 residues. J was trimmed by 8 bases and V by 3 bases; bases with no gene match: 9. CDR3 sequence: CASSLRAGVLDEQFF. In DNA form, the CDR3 reads TGTGCCAGCAGTTTGAGAGCGGGAGTGCTGGATGAGCAGTTCTTC.

This clonotype was picked up a small number of times. This chain links TRBV5-1 with TRBJ2-4; possibly TRBD2 for D (6 bases). This CDR3 has 15 residues. In germline, CDR1 is SGHRS, CDR2 YFSETQ. Trimming stripped 0 bases from V and 9 bases from J, with 16 bases between. As DNA, the CDR3 is TGCGCCAGCAGCTTGGGGGACTTGGGCAAGAGCATTCAGTACTTC. Translated, it gives CASSLGDLGKSIQYF.

The V gene is TRBV20-1, the J gene TRBJ2-2; D might be TRBD1 (5 bases). Trimming took 1 base from V and 2 from J, leaving 14 bases between them. The germline V gene has CDR1 DFQATT and CDR2 SNEGSKA (reference sequence). The CDR3 contains 16 residues. CDR3 nucleotides: TGCAGTGCTAGAGGCCCATCCCAGGGAAACACCGGGGAGCTGTTTTTT. Its protein product is CSARGPSQGNTGELFF.

The genes are TRBV2 and TRBJ2-7; D remains unclear. Matching the DNA end better, TRBJ2-1 makes the J call doubtful. This CDR3 contains 13 residues. Germline-derived CDR1 and CDR2 are SNHLY and FYNNEI. The CDR3 sequence: CASSRATLWEQFF. In nucleotides, the CDR3 is TGTGCCAGCAGTAGAGCGACCCTCTGGGAGCAGTTCTTC.

The chain links TRBV24-1 to TRBJ2-3; the match to TRBD2 covers 9 bases. The germline V gene has CDR1 KGHDR and CDR2 SFDVKD. Trimming took 3 bases from V and 2 from J; bases not matched to a gene: 5. The CDR3 has 16 residues. Here the CDR3 DNA reads TGTGCCACCAGTGATGCCGCTAGCGGGAACACAGATACGCAGTATTTT. Residues: CATSDAASGNTDTQYF.

The chain is built from TRBV2 and TRBJ1-5; 8 nucleotides agree with TRBD1. V was pared by 5 bases and J by 4 bases, with 7 bases of the junction left unmatched. Germline CDR1 is SNHLY and CDR2 is FYNNEI. The CDR3 consists of 15 residues. The CDR3 is CASSKDRVGNQPQHF. The CDR3 bases are TGTGCCAGCAGTAAGGACAGGGTGGGGAATCAGCCCCAGCATTTT.

Only a few counts were recorded for this clonotype. This chain's CDR3 is CASSDHYEQYF. The DNA for the CDR3 is TGTGCCAGCAGTGACCACTACGAGCAGTACTTC. V gene TRBV25-1 combines with J gene TRBJ2-7, with D unclear. CDR3 size: 11 residues. Germline V lookup: CDR1 MGHDK, CDR2 SYGVNS. V shed 3 bases and J shed 3 bases, with 3 bases lying between them.

The rearrangement joins TRBV29-1 to TRBJ2-3, with 14 bases identical to TRBD2. The CDR3 length is 18 residues. The germline V gene has CDR1 SQVTM and CDR2 ANQGSEA. The V segment lost 3 bases and the J segment 1 base; nucleotides outside the gene matches: 9. CDR3 protein: CSVDGLAGGRQGTDTQYF. CDR3 bases: TGCAGCGTTGACGGACTAGCGGGAGGACGGCAGGGCACAGATACGCAGTATTTT.

V and J are TRBV6-5 and TRBJ2-7; the match to TRBD2 covers 11 bases. Per the germline V gene, CDR1 is MNHEY and CDR2 is SVGAGI. Germline trimming cut 2 bases from V and 3 bases from J; bases unmatched to any gene: 6. CDR3 length equals 16 residues. The CDR3, as DNA: TGTGCCAGCAGTTACCACACTAGCGGGAGAAACTACGAGCAGTACTTC. Translation gives CASSYHTSGRNYEQYF.

The gene calls are TRBV2 and TRBJ2-1, with 13 bases that match TRBD2. Germline CDR1 and CDR2: SNHLY and FYNNEI. Trimming took 6 bases from V and 4 from J; bases not matched to a gene: 12. This CDR3 is 18 amino acids long. CDR3 protein: CASSRTSGRAVWYNEQFF. The CDR3 nucleotides are TGTGCCAGCAGCCGCACTAGCGGGAGGGCCGTTTGGTACAATGAGCAGTTCTTC.

The J gene is TRBJ1-1, the V gene TRBV6-1; 7 bases line up with TRBD1. Looked up from germline, CDR1 is MNHNS and CDR2 is SASEGT. The CDR3 is 20 residues long. V gave up 6 bases and J gave up 5 bases; unmatched junction bases: 27. CDR3 protein: CASSPGQAGIIRYEMTEAFF. The DNA for the CDR3 is TGTGCCAGCAGCCCCGGACAGGCAGGAATTATTCGGTACGAGATGACTGAAGCTTTCTTT.

This chain links TRBV7-2 with TRBJ2-1, with 8 nucleotides matching TRBD2. The CDR3 is 14 residues long. Trimming removed 7 bases from V and 9 bases from J; junction bases left unmatched: 11. The germline V gene has CDR1 SGHTA and CDR2 FQGNSA. The CDR3 DNA sequence: TGTGCCAGCACCCTCAAGCGGGAGTTCGGTGAGCAGTTCTTC. Translated, it gives CASTLKREFGEQFF.

The chain recombines TRBV20-1 with TRBJ2-2, with D unclear. V shed 3 bases and J shed 2 bases, with 7 bases lying between them. The CDR3 sequence is 13 residues long. CDR1 is DFQATT, CDR2 SNEGSKA, per germline (reference sequence). The CDR3, as DNA: TGCAGTGCTAGCTTTGGTAACACCGGGGAGCTGTTTTTT. Its protein product is CSASFGNTGELFF.

Only a few counts were recorded for this clonotype. The CDR3 is CASSRFLEETQYF. The CDR3, as DNA: TGTGCCAGCAGCCGGTTTTTAGAAGAGACCCAGTACTTC. The chain couples TRBV7-3 to TRBJ2-5; unclear D gene. The V end was cut by 5 bases, the J end by 3 bases, with 10 bases between. This CDR3 has 13 residues. CDR1 is SGHTA and CDR2 is FQGTGA in the germline V gene. Combining the CDR3 with reference TRBV7-3 and TRBJ2-5 gives the whole variable domain GAGVSQTPSNKVTEKGKYVELRCDPISGHTALYWYRQSLGQGPEFLIYFQGTGAADDSGLPNDRFFAVRPEGSVSTLKIQRTERGDSAVYLCASSRFLEETQYFGPGTRLLVL.

This chain uses TRBV29-1 with TRBJ2-1; D is unresolved. V dropped 2 bases and J dropped 8 bases, with 4 bases sitting between them. Germline values: CDR1 SQVTM, CDR2 ANQGSEA. The CDR3 consists of 10 residues. CDR3 nucleotide sequence: TGCAGCGTTGAAACTGATGAGCAGTTCTTC. As protein: CSVETDEQFF.

This clonotype showed up just once. V is TRBV6-1 and J is TRBJ2-5, with TRBD2 matching over 11 bases. TRBJ2-7 matches the DNA end more closely, so the J call is doubtful. The CDR3 totals 14 residues. Germline V gene data show CDR1 as MNHNS and CDR2 as SASEGT. The CDR3 region is CASSGLAGPGEQYF. For the CDR3, the DNA is TGTGCCAGCAGCGGACTAGCGGGTCCCGGCGAGCAGTACTTC.

The rearrangement uses TRBV12-3 or TRBV12-4 and TRBJ2-3; 9 bases fit TRBD2. Trimming removed 6 bases from V and 6 bases from J; junction bases left unmatched: 13. This CDR3 is 16 amino acids long. The CDR3 region has the DNA TGTGCCAGCAGCCCTTCCTTAGCGGGAGTGGCGGATACGCAGTATTTT. Amino acids: CASSPSLAGVADTQYF.

The J gene is TRBJ2-4, the V gene TRBV7-2; 8 bases agree with TRBD1. The end of the DNA fits TRBJ2-7 better, so the J call may be wrong. The CDR3 sequence is 14 residues long. Germline loops: CDR1 SGHTA, CDR2 FQGNSA. The DNA of the CDR3 is TGTGCCAGCAGCTCAGGGGGCACCACCTACGAGCAGTACTTC. Protein: CASSSGGTTYEQYF.